The 5 T cell receptor beta chains below come from one sample, sequenced in a study of CD8 T cells in Susac syndrome. RNA amounts of about 0.45 to 1 ug underwent reverse transcription with random hexamers. TCRdb recomputed calls from the immunoSEQ multiplex PCR reads with MiXCR, one row per CDR3 protein. The table includes about 130,000 distinct CDR3 sequences, roughly 94% detected once. Sequenced: CD4+ T cells from PBMCs. These receptors were collected from a human donor with multiple sclerosis.

This clonotype was recorded only once. V and J are TRBV5-6 and TRBJ1-2; 7 bases fit TRBD1. CDR1 is SGHDT and CDR2 is YYEEEE in the germline V gene. The CDR3 is 14 amino acids. The trim removed 6 bases at V and 0 bases at J, leaving 5 bases unmatched. The CDR3 here is CASTGTAPNYGYTF. The CDR3 nucleotides read TGTGCCAGCACCGGGACAGCTCCTAACTATGGCTACACCTTC.

The V gene is TRBV5-1, the J gene TRBJ2-7, with 9 bases fitting TRBD2. Germline V gene data show CDR1 as SGHRS and CDR2 as YFSETQ. This CDR3 is built from 16 residues. V was clipped by 0 bases and J by 5 bases; unmatched bases: 9. CDR3 sequence reads: CASSLGRREGINEQYF. CDR3 DNA: TGCGCCAGCAGCTTGGGTCGGCGGGAGGGTATCAACGAGCAGTACTTC.

The CDR3 sequence is CATRNLTHEQFF. CDR3 sequence (DNA): TGTGCCACCAGGAATTTAACTCATGAGCAGTTCTTC. V gene TRBV15 combines with J gene TRBJ2-1; no firm D call. The germline V gene encodes CDR1 LNHNV and CDR2 YYDKDF (reference sequence). The CDR3 runs to 12 residues. V lost 6 bases, J lost 8 bases, and 11 bases lay in between.

The chain is built from TRBV11-2 and TRBJ2-5; possibly TRBD1 for D (6 bases). The length of the CDR3 is 15 residues. V was trimmed by 1 base and J by 5 bases, leaving 14 bases between them. Germline values: CDR1 SGHAT, CDR2 FQNNGV. The CDR3 region is CASSLGTGFGETQYF. CDR3 nucleotides: TGTGCCAGCAGCTTAGGTACAGGGTTTGGGGAGACCCAGTACTTC. Based on the CDR3 plus reference TRBV11-2 and TRBJ2-5, the full variable domain is EAGVAQSPRYKIIEKRQSVAFWCNPISGHATLYWYQQILGQGPKLLIQFQNNGVVDDSQLPKDRFSAERLKGVDSTLKIQPAKLEDSAVYLCASSLGTGFGETQYFGPGTRLLVL.

The rearrangement links TRBV6-2 or TRBV6-3 to TRBJ2-7, with D maybe TRBD1 (5 bases). The CDR3 contains 15 residues. The germline V gene has CDR1 MNHEY and CDR2 SVGEGT. V lost 4 bases, J lost 5 bases, and 18 bases lay in between. The CDR3 loop is CASSSVIQGVNEQYF. The CDR3 nucleotides are TGTGCCAGCAGTTCGGTGATCCAGGGTGTCAACGAGCAGTACTTC.